This entry describes one T cell receptor beta chain. Its specificity is not known. This record comes from a study of cytomegalovirus exposure and HLA in healthy donors. The study ran its PCR with 60 Vbeta and 13 Jbeta primers. Per the original data handling: The authors later counted 65 million to 80 million unique TCR beta chains, 9 million to 12 million of them shared. The repertoire was sequenced with immunoSEQ multiplex PCR; TCRdb's copy has only in-frame clones and lacks some. V and J calls and clone size follow that table, whereas D and trimming were derived from the DNA. Here the sample spans 180,000 or so clones, 82% being singletons. Whole-study results and caveats: Presence/absence analysis assumed near-uniform sequencing depth across donors. Cytomegalovirus-associated status was assigned to some 160 TCR beta chains.

The clonotype comes from a boy between 2 and 10 years old in good health and CMV-seronegative. Source material: PBMCs.

The CDR3 here is CAVRGAYEQYF. CDR3 DNA sequence: TGTGCCGTCCGTGGGGCCTACGAGCAGTACTTC. The V and J genes are TRBV11-2 and TRBJ2-5, with D hard to call. Judging by the DNA end, TRBJ2-7 fits better; the J call may be wrong. This CDR3 region has 11 residues. Germline CDR1 and CDR2: SGHAT and FQNNGV.